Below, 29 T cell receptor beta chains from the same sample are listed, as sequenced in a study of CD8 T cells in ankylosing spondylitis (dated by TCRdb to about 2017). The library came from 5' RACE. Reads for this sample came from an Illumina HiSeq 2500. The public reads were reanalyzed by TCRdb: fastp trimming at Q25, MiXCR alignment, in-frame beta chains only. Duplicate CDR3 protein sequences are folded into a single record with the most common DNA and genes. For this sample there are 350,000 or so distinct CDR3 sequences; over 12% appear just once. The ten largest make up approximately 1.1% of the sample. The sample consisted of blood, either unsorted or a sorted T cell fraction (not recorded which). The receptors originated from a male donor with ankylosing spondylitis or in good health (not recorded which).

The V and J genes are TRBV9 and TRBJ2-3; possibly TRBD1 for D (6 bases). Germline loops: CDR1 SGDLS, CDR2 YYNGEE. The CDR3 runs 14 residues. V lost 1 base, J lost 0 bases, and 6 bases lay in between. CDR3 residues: CASSVQGSTDTQYF. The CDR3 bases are TGTGCCAGCAGCGTACAGGGGAGCACAGATACGCAGTATTTT.

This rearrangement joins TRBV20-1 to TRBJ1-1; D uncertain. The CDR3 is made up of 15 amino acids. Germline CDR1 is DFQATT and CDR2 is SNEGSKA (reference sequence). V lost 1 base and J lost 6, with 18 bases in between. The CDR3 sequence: CSARVSDHLGPEAFF. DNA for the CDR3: TGCAGTGCTAGAGTCTCGGACCATCTAGGGCCTGAAGCTTTCTTT.

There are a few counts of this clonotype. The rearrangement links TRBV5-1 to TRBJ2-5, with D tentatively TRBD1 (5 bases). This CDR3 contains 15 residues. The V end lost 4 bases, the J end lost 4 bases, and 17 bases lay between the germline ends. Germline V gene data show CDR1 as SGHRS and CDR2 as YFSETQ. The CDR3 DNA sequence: TGCGCCAGCAGCACCGTCCTACAGGTCGCAGAGACCCAGTACTTC. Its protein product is CASSTVLQVAETQYF.

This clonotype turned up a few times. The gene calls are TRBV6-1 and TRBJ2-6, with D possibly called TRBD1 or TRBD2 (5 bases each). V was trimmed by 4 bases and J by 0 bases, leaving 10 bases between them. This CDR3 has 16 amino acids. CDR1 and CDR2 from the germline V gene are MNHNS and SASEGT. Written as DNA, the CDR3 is TGTGCCAGCAGTGGGGGACGTTACTCTGGGGCCAACGTCCTGACTTTC. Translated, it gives CASSGGRYSGANVLTF.

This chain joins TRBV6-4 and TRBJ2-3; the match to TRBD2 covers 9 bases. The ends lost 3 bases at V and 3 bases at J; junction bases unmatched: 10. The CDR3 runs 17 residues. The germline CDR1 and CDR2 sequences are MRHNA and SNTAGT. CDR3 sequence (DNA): TGTGCCAGCAGTGAATTCCCTAGCGGGGCCCGGACAGATACGCAGTATTTT. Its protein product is CASSEFPSGARTDTQYF.

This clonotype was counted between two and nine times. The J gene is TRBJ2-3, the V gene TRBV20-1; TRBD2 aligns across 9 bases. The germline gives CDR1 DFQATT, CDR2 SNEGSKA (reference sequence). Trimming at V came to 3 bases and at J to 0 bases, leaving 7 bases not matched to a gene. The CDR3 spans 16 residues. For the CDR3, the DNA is TGCAGTGCTAGTGAGCGGGAGGTCGGGAGCACAGATACGCAGTATTTT. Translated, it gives CSASEREVGSTDTQYF.

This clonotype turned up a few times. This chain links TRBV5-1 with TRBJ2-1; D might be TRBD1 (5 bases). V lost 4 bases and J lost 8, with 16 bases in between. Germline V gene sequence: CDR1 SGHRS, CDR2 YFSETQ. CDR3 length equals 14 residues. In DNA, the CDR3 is TGCGCCAGCAGCCTGTTTCAGGGTGATGATGAGCAGTTCTTC. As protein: CASSLFQGDDEQFF. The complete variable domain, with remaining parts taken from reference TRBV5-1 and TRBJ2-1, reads KAGVTQTPRYLIKTRGQQVTLSCSPISGHRSVSWYQQTPGQGLQFLFEYFSETQRNKGNFPGRFSGRQFSNSRSEMNVSTLELGDSALYLCASSLFQGDDEQFFGPGTRLTVL.

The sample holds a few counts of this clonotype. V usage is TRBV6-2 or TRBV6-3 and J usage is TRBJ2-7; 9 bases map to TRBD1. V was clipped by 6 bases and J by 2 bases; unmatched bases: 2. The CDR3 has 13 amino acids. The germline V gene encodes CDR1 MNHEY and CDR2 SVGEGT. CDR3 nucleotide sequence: TGTGCCAGCAGAGGGACAGGGACCTACGAGCAGTACTTC. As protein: CASRGTGTYEQYF.

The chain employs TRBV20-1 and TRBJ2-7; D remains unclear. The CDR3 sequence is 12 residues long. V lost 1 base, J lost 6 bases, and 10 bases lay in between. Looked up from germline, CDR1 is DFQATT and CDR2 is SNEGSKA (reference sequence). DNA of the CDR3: TGCAGTGCTAGAGTGCCCCCCTTCGAGCAGTACTTC. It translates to CSARVPPFEQYF.

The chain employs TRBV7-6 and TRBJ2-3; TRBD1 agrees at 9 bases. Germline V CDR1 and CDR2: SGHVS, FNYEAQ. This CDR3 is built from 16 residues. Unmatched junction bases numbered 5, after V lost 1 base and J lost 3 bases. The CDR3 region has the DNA TGTGCCAGCAGCTTAGTGGTGACAGGGGGGACAGATACGCAGTATTTT. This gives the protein CASSLVVTGGTDTQYF.

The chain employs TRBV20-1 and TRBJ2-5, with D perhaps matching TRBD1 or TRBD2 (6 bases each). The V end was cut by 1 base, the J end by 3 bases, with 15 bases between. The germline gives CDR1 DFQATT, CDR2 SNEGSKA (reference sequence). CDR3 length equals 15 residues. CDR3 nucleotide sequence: TGCAGTGCTAGAGTAGGGGGGCTCAGGGAAGAGACCCAGTACTTC. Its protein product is CSARVGGLREETQYF.

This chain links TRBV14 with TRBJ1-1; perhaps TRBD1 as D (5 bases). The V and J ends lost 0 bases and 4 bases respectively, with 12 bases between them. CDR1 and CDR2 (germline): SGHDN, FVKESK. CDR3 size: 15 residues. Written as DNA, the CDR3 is TGTGCCAGCAGCCAAGATATAGGTAGGGGCACTGAAGCTTTCTTT. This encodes CASSQDIGRGTEAFF.

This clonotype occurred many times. CDR3 in DNA: TGCAGCGTTGGATCGGGGAATGTGGCAGATACGCAGTATTTT. It encodes CSVGSGNVADTQYF. This chain uses TRBV29-1 with TRBJ2-3, with D perhaps matching TRBD2 (5 bases). Germline CDR1 and CDR2: SQVTM and ANQGSEA. V was cut by 4 bases and J by 4 bases, with 15 bases left in between. The CDR3 sequence is 14 residues long.

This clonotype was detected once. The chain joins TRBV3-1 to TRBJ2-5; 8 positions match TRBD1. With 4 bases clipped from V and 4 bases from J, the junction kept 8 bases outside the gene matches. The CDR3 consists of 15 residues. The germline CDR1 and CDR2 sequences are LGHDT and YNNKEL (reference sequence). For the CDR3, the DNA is TGTGCCAGCAGCCCCGGACAGGGTGGGCGAGAGACCCAGTACTTC. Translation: CASSPGQGGRETQYF.

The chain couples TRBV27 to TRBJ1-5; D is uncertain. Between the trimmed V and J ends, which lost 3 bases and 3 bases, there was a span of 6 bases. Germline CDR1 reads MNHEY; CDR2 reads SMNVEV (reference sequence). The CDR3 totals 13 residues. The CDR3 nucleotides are TGTGCCAGCAGTTTTGAGTACAATCAGCCCCAGCATTTT. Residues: CASSFEYNQPQHF.

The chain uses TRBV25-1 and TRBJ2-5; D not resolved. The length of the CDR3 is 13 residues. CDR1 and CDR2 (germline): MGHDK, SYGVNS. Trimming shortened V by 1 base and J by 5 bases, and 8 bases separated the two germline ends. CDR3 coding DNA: TGTGCCAGCAGTGAATGGACCCCGGAGACCCAGTACTTC. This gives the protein CASSEWTPETQYF.

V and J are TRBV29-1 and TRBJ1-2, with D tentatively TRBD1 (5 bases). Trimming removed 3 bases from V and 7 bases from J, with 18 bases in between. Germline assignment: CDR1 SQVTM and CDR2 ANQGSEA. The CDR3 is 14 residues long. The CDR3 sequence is CSVDLAGSYGGYTF. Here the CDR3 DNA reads TGCAGCGTTGACTTGGCAGGGTCTTACGGTGGCTACACCTTC. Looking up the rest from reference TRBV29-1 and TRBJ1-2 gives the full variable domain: SAVISQKPSRDICQRGTSLTIQCQVDSQVTMMFWYRQQPGQSLTLIATANQGSEATYESGFVIDKFPISRPNLTFSTLTVSNMSPEDSSIYLCSVDLAGSYGGYTFGSGTRLTVV.

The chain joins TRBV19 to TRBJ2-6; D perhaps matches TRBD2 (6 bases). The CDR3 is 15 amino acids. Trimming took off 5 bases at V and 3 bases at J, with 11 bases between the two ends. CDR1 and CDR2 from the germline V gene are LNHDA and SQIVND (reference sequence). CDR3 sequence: CASSPGGDGANVLTF. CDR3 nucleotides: TGTGCCAGTAGTCCCGGAGGGGATGGGGCCAACGTCCTGACTTTC.

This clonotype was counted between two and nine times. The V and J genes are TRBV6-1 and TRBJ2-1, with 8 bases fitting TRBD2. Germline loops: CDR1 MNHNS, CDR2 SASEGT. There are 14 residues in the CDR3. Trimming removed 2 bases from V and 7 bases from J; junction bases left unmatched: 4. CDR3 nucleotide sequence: TGTGCCAGCAGTGAACCGGGACTAGGTAATGAGCAGTTCTTC. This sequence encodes CASSEPGLGNEQFF.

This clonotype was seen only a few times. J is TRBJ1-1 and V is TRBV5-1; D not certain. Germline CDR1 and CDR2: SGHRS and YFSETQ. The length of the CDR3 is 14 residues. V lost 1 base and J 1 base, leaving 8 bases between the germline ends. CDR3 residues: CASSLTPQNTEAFF. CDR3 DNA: TGCGCCAGCAGCTTGACACCCCAGAACACTGAAGCTTTCTTT.

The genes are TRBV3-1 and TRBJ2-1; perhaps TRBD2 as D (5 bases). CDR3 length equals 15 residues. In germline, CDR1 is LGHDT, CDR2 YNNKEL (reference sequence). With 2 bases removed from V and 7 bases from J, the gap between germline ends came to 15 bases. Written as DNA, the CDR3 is TGTGCCAGCAGCCAAATGGCAATAACGGGGAATGAGCAGTTCTTC. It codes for CASSQMAITGNEQFF.

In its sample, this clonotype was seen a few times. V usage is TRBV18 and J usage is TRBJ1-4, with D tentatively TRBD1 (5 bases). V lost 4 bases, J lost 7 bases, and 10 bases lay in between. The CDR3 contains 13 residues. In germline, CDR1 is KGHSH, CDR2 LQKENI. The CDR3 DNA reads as TGTGCCAGCTCACGGGGGATTGGTGAAAAACTGTTTTTT. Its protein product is CASSRGIGEKLFF.

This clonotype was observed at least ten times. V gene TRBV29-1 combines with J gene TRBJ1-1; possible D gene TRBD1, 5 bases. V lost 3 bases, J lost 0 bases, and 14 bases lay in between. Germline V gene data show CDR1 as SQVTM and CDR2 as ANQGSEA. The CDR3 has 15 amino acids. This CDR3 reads CSVEKGQKLNTEAFF. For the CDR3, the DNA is TGCAGCGTTGAGAAGGGGCAGAAGCTGAACACTGAAGCTTTCTTT. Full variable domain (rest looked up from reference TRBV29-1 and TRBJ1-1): SAVISQKPSRDICQRGTSLTIQCQVDSQVTMMFWYRQQPGQSLTLIATANQGSEATYESGFVIDKFPISRPNLTFSTLTVSNMSPEDSSIYLCSVEKGQKLNTEAFFGQGTRLTVV.

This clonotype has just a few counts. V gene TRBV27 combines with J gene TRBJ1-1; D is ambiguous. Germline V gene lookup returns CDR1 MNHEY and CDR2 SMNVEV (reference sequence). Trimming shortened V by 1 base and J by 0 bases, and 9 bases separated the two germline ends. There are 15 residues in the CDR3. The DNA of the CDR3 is TGTGCCAGCAGTTTATATCGGGCAGTGAACACTGAAGCTTTCTTT. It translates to CASSLYRAVNTEAFF.

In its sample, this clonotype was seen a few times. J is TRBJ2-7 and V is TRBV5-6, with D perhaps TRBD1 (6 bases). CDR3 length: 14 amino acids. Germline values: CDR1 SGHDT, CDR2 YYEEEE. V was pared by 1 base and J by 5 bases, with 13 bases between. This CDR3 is CASSLRAGVDEQYF. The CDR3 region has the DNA TGTGCCAGCAGCTTGAGGGCAGGGGTGGACGAGCAGTACTTC.

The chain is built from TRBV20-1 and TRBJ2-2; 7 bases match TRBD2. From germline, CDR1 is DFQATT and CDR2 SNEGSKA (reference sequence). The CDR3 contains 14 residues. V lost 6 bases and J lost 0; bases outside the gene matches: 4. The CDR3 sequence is CSAPSGPNTGELFF. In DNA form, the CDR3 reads TGCAGTGCCCCTAGCGGCCCGAACACCGGGGAGCTGTTTTTT.

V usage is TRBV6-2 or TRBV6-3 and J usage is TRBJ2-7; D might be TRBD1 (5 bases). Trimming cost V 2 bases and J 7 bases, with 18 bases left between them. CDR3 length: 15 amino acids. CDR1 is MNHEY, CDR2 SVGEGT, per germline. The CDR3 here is CASSYAVKGKGEQYF. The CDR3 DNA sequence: TGTGCCAGCAGTTACGCGGTGAAGGGGAAGGGGGAGCAGTACTTC.

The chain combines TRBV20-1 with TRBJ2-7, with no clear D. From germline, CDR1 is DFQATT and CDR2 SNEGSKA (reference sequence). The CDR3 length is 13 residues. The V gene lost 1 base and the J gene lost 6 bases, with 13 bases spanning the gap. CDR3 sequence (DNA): TGCAGTGCTAGAGCGGTCACCTCCGGCGAGCAGTACTTC. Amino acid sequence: CSARAVTSGEQYF.

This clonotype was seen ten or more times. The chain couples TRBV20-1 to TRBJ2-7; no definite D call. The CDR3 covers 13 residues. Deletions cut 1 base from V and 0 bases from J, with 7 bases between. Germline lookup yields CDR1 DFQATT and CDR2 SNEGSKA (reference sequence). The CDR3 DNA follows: TGCAGTGCTAGAGTATCAACCTCCTACGAGCAGTACTTC. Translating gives CSARVSTSYEQYF.